A selection of T cell receptor beta chains follows, all from one sample in a study of shared clonotypes between healthy human individuals. Sequenced by immunoSEQ multiplex PCR; TCRdb stores in-frame clones only, minus some. The repertoire holds about 730,000 clones, roughly two thirds seen once, with about 1.8% in the top ten. Sample: memory CD4+ T cells sorted from blood. These receptors were taken from a woman aged 25 to 39 in good health. Each CDR3 is given without its conserved first and last residue. The order of the fields is V gene, clone size, J gene, CDR3 protein. Where a row states a size, it is once, few, many or the class of an expanded clone; other rows omit it.

>TRBV19|NA|TRBJ2-1
ASRAGPAEF
>TRBV18|NA|TRBJ1-2
ASSPRDYGYT
>TRBV2|NA|TRBJ2-1
ASSVSFVAGGDLNEQF
>TRBV28|NA|TRBJ1-2
ASSLGGPRRDGYT
>TRBV14|NA|TRBJ2-6
ASSLGGTGANVLT
>TRBV7-9|NA|TRBJ2-7
ASSLVGRINEQY
>TRBV28|NA|TRBJ2-7
ASSHIYEQY
>TRBV18|once|TRBJ2-2
ASSHRQGDGELF
>TRBV5-1|NA|TRBJ2-7
ASSFNSGRAYEQY
>TRBV19|NA|TRBJ2-7
ASSLRQGYYEQY
>TRBV25-1|NA|TRBJ2-1
ASSEGLGSAPYNEQF
>TRBV5-4|few|TRBJ2-7
ASSPDRGFGYEQY
>TRBV5-1|few|TRBJ1-4
ASSRGETNEKLF
>TRBV7-2|NA|TRBJ2-7
ASSLEVHVDTYEQY
>TRBV19|once|TRBJ2-7
ASSIRWTTEEQY
>TRBV5-1|NA|TRBJ2-3
ASSGGQGGPDTQY
>TRBV6-1|once|TRBJ2-7
AINPPAGRSYEQY
>TRBV28|NA|TRBJ2-7
ASSSGMGEQY
>TRBV5-1|few|TRBJ2-1
ASSVGDRDYNEQF
>TRBV7-9|NA|TRBJ1-4
ASSQSPGTANEKLF
>TRBV2|NA|TRBJ2-2
ASTGASATELF
>TRBV10-2|NA|TRBJ2-7
ASSEQGSHYEQY
>TRBV6-5|few|TRBJ2-7
ASSYSIGMSYEQY
>TRBV4-1|many|TRBJ1-1
ASSQDRADGAF
>TRBV7-9|NA|TRBJ2-7
ASSSLAQGLWHEQY
>TRBV2|NA|TRBJ1-6
ASGGTAPSPLH
>TRBV6-5|NA|TRBJ2-1
ASRKPSGNHEQF
>TRBV7-3|few|TRBJ2-6
ASSLNAGQGAGGANVLT
>TRBV15|many|TRBJ1-4
ATAGQVKLEKLF
>TRBV29-1|NA|TRBJ2-1
SVIRLAGGAYNEQF
>TRBV6-1|few|TRBJ1-5
ASTDQPDQPQH
>TRBV7-1|NA|TRBJ1-1
ASSSRQGTEAF
>TRBV4-2|NA|TRBJ2-3
ASSPGRGFGTQY
>TRBV29-1|NA|TRBJ2-5
SVRRGQGIQETQY
>TRBV19|few|TRBJ2-7
ASSEDKLNEQY
>TRBV10-3|NA|TRBJ1-5
AISEFPQPQH
>TRBV27|NA|TRBJ2-5
ASSFWAGGETQY
>TRBV2|NA|TRBJ2-7
ASSEVSRDRVYEQY
>TRBV7-2|NA|TRBJ2-1
ASSLGSGSDEQF
>TRBV2|NA|TRBJ2-2
ASRGLNTGELF
>TRBV19|few|TRBJ1-2
ASTTPLSLGHYGYT
>TRBV5-8|few|TRBJ2-1
ASSANLAGVGGGEQF
>TRBV5-1|NA|TRBJ1-1
ASSVPGTPNTEAF
>TRBV10-3|NA|TRBJ1-2
AISEGAVGSYGYT
>TRBV11-2|NA|TRBJ2-7
ASSQSFLVSYEQY
>TRBV6-6|NA|TRBJ2-3
ASSYSFAGADTQY
>TRBV5-1|once|TRBJ1-1
ASSTGQGGTEAF
>TRBV5-1|NA|TRBJ1-3
ASSTQGAAGNTIY
>TRBV4-1|NA|TRBJ1-3
ASSHPTKRGGQSGNTIY
>TRBV2|many|TRBJ2-7
ASSGLGEQY
>TRBV2|few|TRBJ2-1
ASRPLAGVYNEQF
>TRBV7-6|NA|TRBJ2-3
ASSSYRDTQY
>TRBV2|NA|TRBJ2-1
ASRGERYSYNEQF
>TRBV18|once|TRBJ1-6
AGSGQANSPLH
>TRBV5-6|NA|TRBJ1-2
ASSLGELYYGYT
>TRBV4-1|NA|TRBJ2-5
ASSQGWGQGTQY
>TRBV15|NA|TRBJ1-5
ATSRDKGMNQPQH
>TRBV28|NA|TRBJ2-5
ASSPTDTGTQY
>TRBV7-7|NA|TRBJ2-1
ASSLAGTNEQF